Below are 27 T cell receptor beta chains sequenced from a single sample in a study of vaccination and CD4 T cells after COVID-19 (dated 2022 in TCRdb). The antigens these receptors bind are not known. Libraries were made using PCR. Sequencing was carried out with an Illumina iSeq 100. DNA from cultured CD4+ T cells underwent TCR sequencing with the Oncomine TCR Beta short-read assay at the Johns Hopkins FTIC core. In-frame beta chains were kept once TCRdb had trimmed the public reads at Q25 with fastp and called clones with MiXCR. Rows are unified per CDR3 protein, each entry keeping the most common DNA and genes. This sample is represented by approximately 20,000 distinct CDR3 sequences; about 73% of them were singletons. The biggest ten clones account for around 5.8% of the sample. In the paper's terms, the treatment or condition label means: 10-day PBMC culture with coronavirus spike peptide pools or control peptides (ViraFEST assay).

What was sequenced was CD4+ T cells from blood, cultured in vitro. The receptors come from a human donor who had recovered from COVID-19.

The V call is TRBV6-1, the J call TRBJ1-2, with 8 bases fitting TRBD1. From germline, CDR1 is MNHNS and CDR2 SASEGT. The CDR3 is made up of 13 amino acids. Germline trimming cut 6 bases from V and 5 bases from J; bases unmatched to any gene: 5. CDR3 coding DNA: TGTGCCAGCAGCACCTGGACAGGGTATGGCTACACCTTC. Protein sequence: CASSTWTGYGYTF.

This clonotype was detected a few times. V is TRBV20-1 and J is TRBJ2-5; perhaps TRBD1 as D (7 bases). From germline, CDR1 is DFQATT and CDR2 SNEGSKA (reference sequence). The CDR3 is 15 residues long. V gave up 6 bases and J gave up 3 bases, with 20 bases separating them. CDR3 sequence: CSANRGRGGEETQYF. CDR3 DNA: TGCAGTGCCAACAGGGGTCGGGGCGGGGAAGAGACCCAGTACTTC.

CDR3 residues: CASSLGQVKAFF. The DNA for the CDR3 is TGTGCCAGCAGCTTAGGTCAAGTTAAAGCTTTCTTT. The chain couples TRBV7-8 to TRBJ1-1; no firm D call. The CDR3 sequence is 12 residues long. In germline, CDR1 is SGHVS, CDR2 FQNEAQ. Trimming removed 1 base from V and 9 bases from J, with 9 bases in between.

The chain links TRBV7-2 to TRBJ2-1; D may be TRBD2 (6 bases). Germline CDR1 is SGHTA and CDR2 is FQGNSA. Deletions cut 2 bases from V and 4 bases from J, with 12 bases between. The CDR3 totals 15 residues. Written as DNA, the CDR3 is TGTGCCAGCAGCTTAAGCTTCGCGGGGTACAATGAGCAGTTCTTC. This gives the protein CASSLSFAGYNEQFF.

The chain carries TRBV4-3 and TRBJ2-1; D gene ambiguous. With 1 base removed from V and 3 bases from J, the gap between germline ends came to 4 bases. Germline-derived CDR1 and CDR2 are LGHNA and YSLEER. The CDR3 length is 13 residues. The CDR3 reads CASSQGFYNEQFF. In nucleotides, the CDR3 is TGCGCCAGCAGCCAAGGGTTCTACAATGAGCAGTTCTTC.

V gene TRBV28 combines with J gene TRBJ1-5; possibly TRBD1 for D (6 bases). V was shortened by 6 bases and J by 3 bases, with 15 bases between the two germline ends. Germline V gene lookup returns CDR1 MDHEN and CDR2 SYDVKM. The CDR3 loop spans 15 amino acids. The CDR3 nucleotides read TGTGCCAGCAGCTTGGGGGGGGCAATCAATCAGCCCCAGCATTTT. Amino acids: CASSLGGAINQPQHF.

This clonotype was observed once. The rearrangement joins TRBV7-8 to TRBJ1-5; D is ambiguous. The CDR3 totals 14 residues. The ends were cut back, 10 bases at V and 5 bases at J, with 18 bases in the middle. CDR1 and CDR2 from the germline V gene are SGHVS and FQNEAQ. The CDR3 DNA sequence: TGTGCCACACGCCCGGAACAGAAGTATCAGCCCCAGCATTTT. This translates into CATRPEQKYQPQHF.

The V gene is TRBV7-8, the J gene TRBJ2-7; D tentatively reads TRBD1 or TRBD2 (9 bases each). This CDR3 has 16 residues. CDR1 is SGHVS, CDR2 FQNEAQ, per germline. Trimming pared 1 base from V and 7 bases from J, leaving 20 bases between. The CDR3 is CASSLVRASGTGEQYF. In DNA form, the CDR3 reads TGTGCCAGCAGCTTAGTCAGGGCTAGCGGGACAGGGGAGCAGTACTTC.

This clonotype was seen more than once but under ten times. CDR3 in DNA: TGCAGTGCCGGCGTGGGACAGGGCGGCGGCTACACCTTC. The encoded protein is CSAGVGQGGGYTF. This chain links TRBV20-1 with TRBJ1-2, with 9 bases lining up with TRBD1. Losses at the gene ends were 6 bases for V and 8 bases for J; bases not matched to a gene: 10. Germline values: CDR1 DFQATT, CDR2 SNEGSKA (reference sequence). The CDR3 runs to 13 residues.

This clonotype has more than one count but fewer than ten. V is TRBV20-1 and J is TRBJ1-2; the D gene is possibly TRBD1 (5 bases). The CDR3 is made up of 13 amino acids. The germline gives CDR1 DFQATT, CDR2 SNEGSKA (reference sequence). V lost 6 bases and J 4 bases, leaving 15 bases between the germline ends. The CDR3 DNA sequence: TGCAGTGCCAGACCCGGGGGATCCTATGGCTACACCTTC. This sequence encodes CSARPGGSYGYTF.

The CDR3 spells CSAAIRDSKYSNQPQHF. DNA of the CDR3: TGCAGTGCTGCCATCCGGGACAGCAAGTATAGCAATCAGCCCCAGCATTTT. The chain recombines TRBV20-1 with TRBJ1-5; 7 bases match TRBD1. The junction had 13 bases not matched to a gene; V was cut back by 5 bases and J by 0 bases. The germline gives CDR1 DFQATT, CDR2 SNEGSKA (reference sequence). The CDR3 runs to 17 residues.

The gene calls are TRBV7-2 and TRBJ1-5; no clear D gene. V lost 5 bases and J 0 bases, leaving 14 bases between the germline ends. Per the germline V gene, CDR1 is SGHTA and CDR2 is FQGNSA. The CDR3 loop spans 16 amino acids. In DNA, the CDR3 is TGTGCCAGCAGCCGAGCGCCTCTTTATAGCAATCAGCCCCAGCATTTT. It codes for CASSRAPLYSNQPQHF. Full variable domain (outside the CDR3, taken from reference TRBV7-2 and TRBJ1-5): GAGVSQSPSNKVTEKGKDVELRCDPISGHTALYWYRQSLGQGLEFLIYFQGNSAPDKSGLPSDRFSAERTGGSVSTLTIQRTQQEDSAVYLCASSRAPLYSNQPQHFGDGTRLSIL.

The chain has TRBV28 and TRBJ1-1; no clear D. Trimming removed 2 bases from V and 1 base from J, with 8 bases in between. Germline CDR1 reads MDHEN; CDR2 reads SYDVKM. This CDR3 spans 14 amino acids. CDR3 region: CASSLPKGNTEAFF. CDR3 DNA: TGTGCCAGCAGTTTACCGAAGGGGAACACTGAAGCTTTCTTT.

The rearrangement links TRBV20-1 to TRBJ2-5; weak D call: TRBD2 (5 bases). This CDR3 has 13 amino acids. Trimming removed 3 bases from V and 2 bases from J, with 10 bases in between. Germline V gene lookup returns CDR1 DFQATT and CDR2 SNEGSKA (reference sequence). The CDR3 is CSARWRVQETQYF. The CDR3 DNA reads as TGCAGTGCTAGGTGGCGGGTACAAGAGACCCAGTACTTC.

The chain is built from TRBV6-1 and TRBJ2-3; D tentatively reads TRBD1 or TRBD2 (5 bases each). There are 15 residues in the CDR3. The germline gives CDR1 MNHNS, CDR2 SASEGT. V lost 5 bases and J lost 5, with 17 bases in between. The CDR3: CASSHLGTTGDTQYF. The CDR3 DNA follows: TGTGCCAGCAGTCACCTGGGGACCACTGGAGATACGCAGTATTTT.

The chain recombines TRBV20-1 with TRBJ2-1; 12 bases align to TRBD2. The CDR3 loop spans 16 amino acids. V was pared by 1 base and J by 4 bases, with 5 bases of the junction left unmatched. The germline V gene encodes CDR1 DFQATT and CDR2 SNEGSKA (reference sequence). CDR3 coding DNA: TGCAGTGCTAGAGGGACTAGCGGGAAGGAATACAATGAGCAGTTCTTC. Translated, it gives CSARGTSGKEYNEQFF.

This clonotype has more than one count but fewer than ten. This rearrangement joins TRBV24-1 to TRBJ2-2; 8 positions agree with TRBD1. Losses at the gene ends were 5 bases for V and 7 bases for J; bases not matched to a gene: 17. The CDR3 extends over 18 amino acids. Per the germline V gene, CDR1 is KGHDR and CDR2 is SFDVKD. CDR3 residues: CATSGLSGRGRGIGELFF. The CDR3 region has the DNA TGTGCCACCAGTGGATTATCGGGCAGGGGGCGCGGGATCGGGGAGCTGTTTTTT.

V gene TRBV7-2 combines with J gene TRBJ1-2; TRBD1 might be the D (6 bases). V was pared by 1 base and J by 7 bases, with 28 bases between. This CDR3 comprises 19 residues. Per germline, CDR1 SGHTA and CDR2 FQGNSA. CDR3 in amino acids: CASSLGWGLGQGEGAGYTF. For the CDR3, the DNA is TGTGCCAGCAGCTTAGGTTGGGGGCTGGGTCAGGGAGAAGGAGCTGGCTACACCTTC.

Only one count was recorded for this clonotype. The rearrangement joins TRBV12-3 or TRBV12-4 to TRBJ2-5; D might be TRBD1 (7 bases). V was clipped by 5 bases and J by 7 bases, with 14 bases between them. The CDR3 contains 13 residues. DNA of the CDR3: TGTGCCAGCAGTGCCAGACAGGGAGGGACCCAGTACTTC. This sequence encodes CASSARQGGTQYF.

This sequence joins TRBV28 and TRBJ1-5; tentatively, D is TRBD1 (6 bases). Germline assignment: CDR1 MDHEN and CDR2 SYDVKM. This CDR3 contains 17 residues. V gave up 0 bases and J gave up 2 bases, with 14 bases separating them. The CDR3 is CASSLWGGARGNQPQHF. The CDR3 bases are TGTGCCAGCAGTTTATGGGGGGGGGCCCGGGGCAATCAGCCCCAGCATTTT.

The chain uses TRBV6-5 and TRBJ2-7; TRBD2 might be the D (6 bases). Trimming shortened V by 0 bases and J by 4 bases, and 13 bases separated the two germline ends. The CDR3 sequence is 15 residues long. Germline V gene data show CDR1 as MNHEY and CDR2 as SVGAGI. Here the CDR3 reads CASSYSGYGGYEQYF. The CDR3 region has the DNA TGTGCCAGCAGTTACTCGGGGTACGGGGGATACGAGCAGTACTTC.

The rearrangement links TRBV11-2 to TRBJ1-1, with D maybe TRBD1 (5 bases). Germline CDR1 reads SGHAT; CDR2 reads FQNNGV. This CDR3 spans 15 amino acids. Trimming stripped 3 bases from V and 0 bases from J, with 11 bases between. The DNA of the CDR3 is TGTGCCAGCAGCTTCATGCGACAGCTGAACACTGAAGCTTTCTTT. It specifies CASSFMRQLNTEAFF.

The gene calls are TRBV20-1 and TRBJ2-4; maybe TRBD1 (6 bases). CDR3 length: 15 residues. The germline V and J ends were trimmed by 5 bases and 0 bases, with 14 bases remaining between them. Germline CDR1 DFQATT, CDR2 SNEGSKA (reference sequence). The CDR3 DNA reads as TGCAGTGCTCACCCCGGCAGGGGAGCCAAAAACATTCAGTACTTC. It encodes CSAHPGRGAKNIQYF.

The V call is TRBV28, the J call TRBJ1-2; a weak D match, TRBD1 (5 bases). Germline-derived CDR1 and CDR2 are MDHEN and SYDVKM. The V and J ends lost 3 bases and 4 bases respectively, with 9 bases between them. CDR3 length equals 13 residues. This CDR3 reads CASSLGPGYGYTF. DNA for the CDR3: TGTGCCAGCAGTTTGGGACCGGGCTATGGCTACACCTTC.

This clonotype was seen only a few times. V is TRBV10-2 and J is TRBJ2-7, with 7 bases matching TRBD1. Germline V gene sequence: CDR1 WSHSY, CDR2 SAAADI. Losses at the gene ends were 4 bases for V and 4 bases for J; bases not matched to a gene: 7. CDR3 size: 14 residues. CDR3 protein: CASSVGGDLYEQYF. The CDR3 nucleotides read TGCGCCAGCAGTGTAGGGGGCGACCTATACGAGCAGTACTTC.

The chain joins TRBV19 to TRBJ1-5; 9 bases match TRBD1. The CDR3 is 15 residues long. V dropped 4 bases and J dropped 7; count of bases not matched to a gene: 8. Germline V lookup: CDR1 LNHDA, CDR2 SQIVND (reference sequence). The DNA for the CDR3 is TGTGCCAGTAGTACCACAGGGGGCCACGGACAGCCCCAGCATTTT. This translates into CASSTTGGHGQPQHF.

The chain couples TRBV6-2 or TRBV6-3 to TRBJ1-1; no clear D gene. CDR3 size: 16 residues. The germline gives CDR1 MNHEY, CDR2 SVGEGT. The V end was cut by 2 bases, the J end by 4 bases, with 17 bases between. CDR3 coding DNA: TGTGCCAGCAGTTACGGCGCATGGAGGGAGGGCACTGAAGCTTTCTTT. Translating gives CASSYGAWREGTEAFF.